One sample yielded the 2 T cell receptor beta chains listed below, sequenced in a study of T cells after yellow fever vaccination. Via MiXCR, TCRdb re-called the 5' RACE reads, giving one row per CDR3 protein. This sample carries just under 600,000 distinct CDR3 sequences, about 13% of them seen once, and the ten largest clones take over 13%. Source: PBMCs, taken on the day of the yellow fever booster vaccination. These receptors were obtained from a man aged 25-45 years who received the YFV17D yellow fever vaccine.

This clonotype was seen only a few times. The chain carries TRBV19 and TRBJ2-2; TRBD2 matches 7 bases. V was clipped by 6 bases and J by 5 bases; unmatched bases: 6. The germline CDR1 and CDR2 sequences are LNHDA and SQIVND (reference sequence). The CDR3 totals 14 residues. The DNA for the CDR3 is TGTGCCAGTAGGTGGACGGGAGGTACCGGGGAGCTGTTTTTT. Its protein is CASRWTGGTGELFF.

The chain has TRBV18 and TRBJ2-7; D is perhaps TRBD1 or TRBD2 (5 bases each). This CDR3 has 12 amino acids. V was shortened by 8 bases and J by 0 bases, with 8 bases between the two germline ends. The V gene's germline CDR1 is KGHSH and CDR2 LQKENI. In DNA form, the CDR3 reads TGTGCCAGCGCAGGGAGCTCCTACGAGCAGTACTTC. It codes for CASAGSSYEQYF. The full variable domain, completed using reference TRBV18 and TRBJ2-7, is NAGVMQNPRHLVRRRGQEARLRCSPMKGHSHVYWYRQLPEEGLKFMVYLQKENIIDESGMPKERFSAEFPKEGPSILRIQQVVRGDSAAYFCASAGSSYEQYFGPGTRLTVT.